These 25 T cell receptor beta chains came from one sample sequenced in a study of CD8 T cells in ankylosing spondylitis. MiXCR, run by TCRdb on the 5' RACE reads, gives a single entry per CDR3 protein. Counted here are 200,000 to 300,000 distinct CDR3 sequences, about 24% occurring once; the ten biggest clones make up approximately 0.61%. The sequencing input was blood, either unsorted or a sorted T cell fraction (not recorded which). Source of these receptors: a male donor with ankylosing spondylitis or in good health (not recorded which).

In this sample, this clonotype turned up many times. The DNA of the CDR3 is TGCGCCAGCAGCCCCCAGGGGACCAAAGAGACCCAGTACTTC. It encodes CASSPQGTKETQYF. The chain employs TRBV4-1 and TRBJ2-5, with a tentative D call TRBD1 (6 bases). The CDR3 is made up of 14 amino acids. The germline V gene has CDR1 MGHRA and CDR2 YSYEKL. The V end was cut by 4 bases, the J end by 3 bases, with 12 bases between.

The V gene is TRBV12-3 or TRBV12-4, the J gene TRBJ1-5; no clear D gene. V gave up 4 bases and J gave up 7 bases, with 17 bases separating them. The CDR3 loop spans 15 amino acids. DNA of the CDR3: TGTGCCAGCAGTTCCGGTGCCGAGAGGAACCAGCCCCAGCATTTT. It codes for CASSSGAERNQPQHF.

V usage is TRBV25-1 and J usage is TRBJ2-3; no definite D call. V was trimmed by 5 bases and J by 4 bases, leaving 7 bases between them. This CDR3 contains 12 residues. The germline V gene encodes CDR1 MGHDK and CDR2 SYGVNS. DNA of the CDR3: TGTGCCAGCAGTTCCCAGTCAGATACGCAGTATTTT. Translated: CASSSQSDTQYF.

The chain uses TRBV6-6 and TRBJ2-3; no clear D gene. The germline gives CDR1 MNHNY, CDR2 SVGAGI (reference sequence). The CDR3 has 13 amino acids. Trimming shortened V by 2 bases and J by 4 bases, and 7 bases separated the two germline ends. In DNA, the CDR3 is TGTGCCAGCAGTTACAGTGAGGCAGATACGCAGTATTTT. Translation: CASSYSEADTQYF.

The chain uses TRBV9 and TRBJ2-1, with a possible D match to TRBD2 (6 bases). The CDR3 is 14 residues long. With 0 bases removed from V and 6 bases from J, the gap between germline ends came to 10 bases. CDR1 SGDLS and CDR2 YYNGEE come from the germline V gene. CDR3 residues: CASSVAGTFNEQFF. The DNA of the CDR3 is TGTGCCAGCAGCGTAGCTGGGACTTTCAATGAGCAGTTCTTC.

The chain uses TRBV11-1 and TRBJ2-1; 8 nucleotides match TRBD1. Germline CDR1 reads SGHAT; CDR2 reads FQDESV (reference sequence). The CDR3 totals 17 residues. V lost 6 bases to trimming and J lost 4 bases; unmatched junction nucleotides: 14. In nucleotides, the CDR3 is TGTGCCAGCAGACCCACTCGCAGGGGGCCGACTTACAATGAGCAGTTCTTC. Its translation is CASRPTRRGPTYNEQFF.

This clonotype was recorded many times. The chain couples TRBV4-1 to TRBJ2-5; 9 bases line up with TRBD1. Germline V CDR1 and CDR2: MGHRA, YSYEKL. J was trimmed by 6 bases and V by 5 bases; bases with no gene match: 10. CDR3 length: 15 amino acids. The CDR3: CASSATGTGKKTQYF. CDR3 DNA: TGCGCCAGCAGCGCCACAGGGACAGGGAAAAAGACCCAGTACTTC.

This clonotype was seen many times. The chain joins TRBV29-1 to TRBJ2-7, with TRBD2 matching 10 bases. There are 13 residues in the CDR3. J lost 7 bases, V lost 6 bases, and 9 bases had no gene match. The V gene's germline CDR1 is SQVTM and CDR2 ANQGSEA. The chain's CDR3 is CSVAGLASSEQYF. The CDR3, as DNA: TGCAGCGTAGCGGGACTAGCGAGTTCAGAGCAGTACTTC.

Ten or more counts support this clonotype. J is TRBJ2-2 and V is TRBV15; 9 nucleotides match TRBD2. The CDR3 loop spans 18 amino acids. V shed 0 bases and J 4 bases; nucleotides not matched to a gene: 9. Germline assignment: CDR1 LNHNV and CDR2 YYDKDF (reference sequence). The CDR3 DNA is TGTGCCACCAGCAGAGACCTAGCGGGGAGGTTTGGCACCGGGGAGCTGTTTTTT. Its protein is CATSRDLAGRFGTGELFF.

This clonotype was detected a few times. The genes are TRBV6-1 and TRBJ2-7; perhaps TRBD1 as D (7 bases). Trimming shortened V by 7 bases and J by 1 base, and 17 bases separated the two germline ends. Per the germline V gene, CDR1 is MNHNS and CDR2 is SASEGT. The CDR3 loop spans 15 amino acids. The CDR3 nucleotides are TGTGCCAGCACAACGTGGTCAGGGGGGTCCTACGAGCAGTACTTC. Protein: CASTTWSGGSYEQYF.

CDR3 sequence (DNA): TGTGCCAGCAGCAGGGACAGGGAAACCGGGGAGCTGTTTTTT. Its protein product is CASSRDRETGELFF. This chain joins TRBV12-3 or TRBV12-4 and TRBJ2-2; TRBD1 agrees at 9 bases. The CDR3 consists of 14 residues. V shed 6 bases and J 5 bases; nucleotides not matched to a gene: 4.

Concerning this clonotype itself: One junction end disagrees with the germline gene, perhaps due to a read error. This chain links TRBV12-3 or TRBV12-4 with TRBJ1-2; D gene uncertain. The CDR3 consists of 14 residues. In nucleotides, the CDR3 is TGTGCCAGCAACCCTGGGAGCAGTAGCCCCAGCGGCGCCTTC. Amino acid sequence: CASNPGSSSPSGAF.

This clonotype has at least ten counts. The chain uses TRBV29-1 and TRBJ1-1; 7 bases match TRBD1. This CDR3 spans 12 amino acids. In germline, CDR1 is SQVTM, CDR2 ANQGSEA. This chain's CDR3 is CRLQGSDTEAFF. The CDR3 nucleotides read TGCAGACTACAGGGGTCGGACACTGAAGCTTTCTTT. Filled out from reference TRBV29-1 and TRBJ1-1, the complete variable domain reads SAVISQKPSRDICQRGTSLTIQCQVDSQVTMMFWYRQQPGQSLTLIATANQGSEATYESGFVIDKFPISRPNLTFSTLTVSNMSPEDSSIYLCRLQGSDTEAFFGQGTRLTVV.

In its sample, this clonotype was seen a few times. The junction does not match germline at one end; this may be a read error. V gene TRBV12-3 or TRBV12-4 combines with J gene TRBJ2-5, with a possible D match to TRBD1 (6 bases). This CDR3 has 11 amino acids. CDR3 in amino acids: CASSTYGTSDF. The CDR3 region has the DNA TGTGCCAGCAGTACTTACGGGACAAGCGACTTC.

This clonotype was found many times. The gene calls are TRBV7-2 and TRBJ2-1; D possibly uses TRBD1 or TRBD2 (5 bases each). Looked up from germline, CDR1 is SGHTA and CDR2 is FQGNSA. V lost 5 bases, J lost 5 bases, and 10 bases lay in between. The CDR3 has 13 amino acids. CDR3 DNA: TGTGCCAGCAGCCGGGGCTACAACAATGAGCAGTTCTTC. This gives the protein CASSRGYNNEQFF. Based on the CDR3 plus reference TRBV7-2 and TRBJ2-1, the full variable domain is GAGVSQSPSNKVTEKGKDVELRCDPISGHTALYWYRQSLGQGLEFLIYFQGNSAPDKSGLPSDRFSAERTGGSVSTLTIQRTQQEDSAVYLCASSRGYNNEQFFGPGTRLTVL.

This clonotype turned up a few times. This chain connects TRBV5-5 to TRBJ2-3; D is unresolved. Germline V CDR1 and CDR2: SGHKS, YYEKEE (reference sequence). This CDR3 has 14 amino acids. Trimming took 1 base from V and 5 from J, leaving 11 bases between them. CDR3 coding DNA: TGTGCCAGCAGCTTGAGTATCCCGAGAGATACGCAGTATTTT. Encoded protein: CASSLSIPRDTQYF.

V gene TRBV10-3 combines with J gene TRBJ2-2; D may correspond to TRBD1 or TRBD2 (6 bases each). Germline CDR1 ENHRY, CDR2 SYGVKD. Trimming removed 3 bases at V and 5 bases at J, with 16 bases between. The CDR3 spans 16 residues. The CDR3 bases are TGTGCCATCAGTGAAGGGGGTTTCCGGGGGACCGGGGAGCTGTTTTTT. This translates into CAISEGGFRGTGELFF.

This chain joins TRBV10-3 and TRBJ2-1, with 8 bases identical to TRBD2. V gave up 0 bases and J gave up 6 bases; unmatched junction bases: 7. The CDR3 is 16 amino acids. Germline CDR1 and CDR2: ENHRY and SYGVKD. CDR3 sequence (DNA): TGTGCCATCAGTGAGTCTTGGCGGGGGGCCGGCAATGAGCAGTTCTTC. This translates into CAISESWRGAGNEQFF.

The chain uses TRBV20-1 and TRBJ1-1; perhaps TRBD1 as D (5 bases). CDR1 and CDR2 (germline): DFQATT, SNEGSKA (reference sequence). The ends were cut back, 6 bases at V and 1 base at J, with 9 bases in the middle. This CDR3 spans 12 amino acids. The CDR3: CSALGGNTEAFF. The DNA for the CDR3 is TGCAGTGCCCTCGGGGGGAACACTGAAGCTTTCTTT.

CDR3 DNA sequence: TGTGCCAGCAGCTTAGATCCAAGGGGTGCCGTCCACTTT. Its protein is CASSLDPRGAVHF. This chain links TRBV11-2 with TRBJ1-6; a weak D match, TRBD1 (5 bases). V lost 0 bases to trimming and J lost 17 bases, with 14 bases between them. In germline, CDR1 is SGHAT, CDR2 FQNNGV. This CDR3 spans 13 amino acids.

This clonotype came up many times. The rearrangement joins TRBV29-1 to TRBJ1-5; no clear D. V was pared by 0 bases and J by 6 bases, with 6 bases between. The CDR3 covers 12 residues. Germline V gene data show CDR1 as SQVTM and CDR2 as ANQGSEA. CDR3 residues: CSVEDRGQPQHF. Here the CDR3 DNA reads TGCAGCGTTGAAGATCGGGGTCAGCCCCAGCATTTT. Variable domain in full (rest from reference TRBV29-1 and TRBJ1-5): SAVISQKPSRDICQRGTSLTIQCQVDSQVTMMFWYRQQPGQSLTLIATANQGSEATYESGFVIDKFPISRPNLTFSTLTVSNMSPEDSSIYLCSVEDRGQPQHFGDGTRLSIL.

This clonotype has ten or more counts. V and J are TRBV12-3 or TRBV12-4 and TRBJ1-2; no clear D. The CDR3 contains 15 residues. V was trimmed by 8 bases and J by 8 bases, leaving 24 bases between them. The chain's CDR3 is CASRKALTARKGYTF. The CDR3 DNA sequence: TGTGCCAGCCGAAAAGCCTTGACCGCCAGGAAGGGCTACACCTTC.

This clonotype occurred a few times. The chain couples TRBV12-3 or TRBV12-4 to TRBJ1-4, with D hard to call. CDR3 size: 12 residues. Between the trimmed V and J ends, which lost 7 bases and 7 bases, there was a span of 10 bases. DNA of the CDR3: TGTGCCAGCACCAGCTACGGTGAAAAACTGTTTTTT. Protein sequence: CASTSYGEKLFF.

There are many counts of this clonotype. V gene TRBV13 combines with J gene TRBJ1-2, with 9 bases lining up with TRBD1. V gave up 5 bases and J gave up 4 bases; unmatched junction bases: 14. The CDR3 runs 17 residues. Looked up from germline, CDR1 is PRHDT and CDR2 is FYEKMQ (reference sequence). CDR3 protein: CASSPAGTGTLSYGYTF. Here the CDR3 DNA reads TGTGCCAGCAGCCCCGCCGGGACAGGGACGTTGTCCTATGGCTACACCTTC.

The genes are TRBV29-1 and TRBJ2-7, with D perhaps given as TRBD1 or TRBD2 (5 bases each). V lost 3 bases, J lost 6 bases, and 15 bases lay in between. CDR1 is SQVTM and CDR2 is ANQGSEA in the germline V gene. The CDR3 contains 13 residues. CDR3 amino acids: CSVEGDRSLEQYF. Here the CDR3 DNA reads TGCAGCGTTGAGGGGGACCGATCCCTCGAGCAGTACTTC.